This TCR beta chain is from a study of shared clonotypes between healthy human individuals. Study context: Each donor's CD4 naive and CD4 memory cells filled three plates apiece, CD8 naive two, and CD8 memory one.

Study-wide results and caveats: It was expected that sequencing depth would affect clonotype sharing among donors.

The protocol was immunoSEQ multiplex PCR, while the TCRdb copy is restricted to in-frame clones and leaves out a portion. This sample carries roughly 2 million clones, 90% to 95% of them seen once, and the ten largest clones take 0.13%. This CDR3 region has 13 residues. Trimming pared 11 bases from V and 3 bases from J, leaving 17 bases between. Germline CDR1 ENHRY, CDR2 SYGVKD. A remark on this clone: Its specificity is not known.

All donors qualified as healthy HIV-negative adults and had experienced no recent acute infections or vaccinations. Sequenced input: naive CD4+ T cells sorted from blood. Subset in this sample: CD45RA+ positively selected. This receptor was identified in a man younger than 30 in good health. The V gene is TRBV10-3, the J gene TRBJ2-7; possibly TRBD1 or TRBD2 for D (7 bases each). CDR3 sequence: CAAGGGNGYEQYF. CDR3 DNA sequence: TGTGCCGCAGGGGGGGGCAATGGCTACGAGCAGTACTTC.